The present TCR beta chain was sequenced within a study of blood T cell repertoires in COVID-19. The CDR3 spans 15 residues. V was shortened by 4 bases and J by 5 bases, with 18 bases between the two germline ends. Per germline, CDR1 SGHRS and CDR2 YFSETQ. Data came from immunoSEQ multiplex PCR; TCRdb stores just in-frame clones and leaves some out. Of about 61,000 clones in the sample, around 77% were seen once. This receptor was identified in an elderly man with active or convalescent COVID-19. This chain uses TRBV5-1 with TRBJ1-1, with D possibly being TRBD1 (6 bases). Sequencing used peripheral blood. CDR3 nucleotides: TGCGCCAGCAGCGGATGGTCGGGGGGCCGGACTGAAGCTTTCTTT. Its protein product is CASSGWSGGRTEAFF. The full variable domain, in which reference TRBV5-1 and TRBJ1-1 provide the parts outside the CDR3, is KAGVTQTPRYLIKTRGQQVTLSCSPISGHRSVSWYQQTPGQGLQFLFEYFSETQRNKGNFPGRFSGRQFSNSRSEMNVSTLELGDSALYLCASSGWSGGRTEAFFGQGTRLTVV.